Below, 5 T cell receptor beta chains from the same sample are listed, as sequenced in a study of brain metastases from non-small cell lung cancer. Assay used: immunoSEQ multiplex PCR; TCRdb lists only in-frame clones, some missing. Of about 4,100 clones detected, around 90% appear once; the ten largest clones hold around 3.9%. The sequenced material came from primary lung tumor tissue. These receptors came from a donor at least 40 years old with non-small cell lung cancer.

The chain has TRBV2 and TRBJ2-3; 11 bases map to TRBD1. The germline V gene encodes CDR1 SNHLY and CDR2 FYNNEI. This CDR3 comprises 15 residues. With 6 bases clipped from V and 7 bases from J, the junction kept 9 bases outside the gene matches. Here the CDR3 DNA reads TGTGCCAGCAGCCTCGGACAGGGGGCGCGAAATACGCAGTATTTT. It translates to CASSLGQGARNTQYF.

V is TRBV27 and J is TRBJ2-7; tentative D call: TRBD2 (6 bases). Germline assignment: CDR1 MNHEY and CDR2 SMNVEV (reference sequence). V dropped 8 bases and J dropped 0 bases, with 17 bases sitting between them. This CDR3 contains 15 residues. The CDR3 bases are TGTGCCAGCGGCCCCGGGGGTCGGAACTCCTACGAGCAGTACTTC. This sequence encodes CASGPGGRNSYEQYF.

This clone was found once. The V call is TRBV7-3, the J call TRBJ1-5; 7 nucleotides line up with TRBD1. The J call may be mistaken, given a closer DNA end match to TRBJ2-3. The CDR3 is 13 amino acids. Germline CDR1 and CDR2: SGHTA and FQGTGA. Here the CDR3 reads CASTTGANQPQYF. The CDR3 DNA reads TGTGCCAGTACCACAGGGGCCAATCAGCCCCAGTATTTT.

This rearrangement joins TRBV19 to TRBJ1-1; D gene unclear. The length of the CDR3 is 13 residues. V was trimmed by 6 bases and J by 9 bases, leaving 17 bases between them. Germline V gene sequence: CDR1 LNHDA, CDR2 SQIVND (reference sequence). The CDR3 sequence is CASRTETPRKAFF. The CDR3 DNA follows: TGTGCCAGTAGGACTGAGACACCCCGCAAAGCTTTCTTT.

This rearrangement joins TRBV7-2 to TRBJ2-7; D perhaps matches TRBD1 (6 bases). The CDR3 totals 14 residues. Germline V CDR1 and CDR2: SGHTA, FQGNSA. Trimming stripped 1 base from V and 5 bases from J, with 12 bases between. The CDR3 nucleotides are TGTGCCAGCAGCTTAGACCAGGGGACGAACGAGCAGTACTTC. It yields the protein CASSLDQGTNEQYF.